The entry below describes one T cell receptor beta chain. The antigen is undetermined. Time point: sample taken at primary tumor resection. This entry comes from a study of spatial heterogeneity in lung cancer. General observations from the study: Expanded intratumoral alpha and beta TCR counts tracked tumor mutation counts.

Germline values: CDR1 SNHLY, CDR2 FYNNEI. CDR3 length: 16 amino acids. Trimming removed 0 bases from V and 7 bases from J, with 16 bases in between. TCRdb ran MiXCR on the 5' RACE reads and lists one entry per CDR3 protein. The sample has roughly 19,000 distinct CDR3 sequences, roughly 15% seen once; the top ten hold under 35%. This TCR derives from a female donor with early-stage non-small cell lung cancer. V is TRBV2 and J is TRBJ2-1, with TRBD2 as a possible D gene (5 bases). Material: lung tumor tissue, obtained at surgery. CDR3 in amino acids: CASSEAGRLLTNEQFF. The CDR3 region has the DNA TGTGCCAGCAGTGAAGCGGGGAGACTCTTAACGAATGAGCAGTTCTTC.